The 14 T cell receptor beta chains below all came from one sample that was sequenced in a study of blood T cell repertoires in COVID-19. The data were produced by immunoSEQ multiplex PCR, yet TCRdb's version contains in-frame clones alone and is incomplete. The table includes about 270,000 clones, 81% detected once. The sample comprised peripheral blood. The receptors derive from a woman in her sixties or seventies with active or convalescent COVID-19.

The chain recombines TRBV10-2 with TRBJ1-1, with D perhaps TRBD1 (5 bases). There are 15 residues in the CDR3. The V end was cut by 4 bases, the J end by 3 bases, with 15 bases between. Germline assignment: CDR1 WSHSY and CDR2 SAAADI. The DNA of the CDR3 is TGCGCCAGCAGTGGGGATTTCGGGGGGGACACTGAAGCTTTCTTT. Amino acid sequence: CASSGDFGGDTEAFF.

CDR3 residues: CASSLVTQGLGGNTIYF. CDR3 sequence (DNA): TGTGCCAGCAGCTTAGTCACCCAGGGATTGGGAGGAAACACCATATATTTT. This sequence joins TRBV7-2 and TRBJ1-3; maybe TRBD1 (5 bases). CDR1 is SGHTA, CDR2 FQGNSA, per germline. Trimming removed 1 base at V and 4 bases at J, with 17 bases between. CDR3 length equals 17 residues.

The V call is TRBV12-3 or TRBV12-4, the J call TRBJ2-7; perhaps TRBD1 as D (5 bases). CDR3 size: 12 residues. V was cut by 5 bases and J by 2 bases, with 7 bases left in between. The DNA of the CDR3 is TGTGCCAGCAGTGTGGACACCTACGAGCAGTACTTC. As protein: CASSVDTYEQYF.

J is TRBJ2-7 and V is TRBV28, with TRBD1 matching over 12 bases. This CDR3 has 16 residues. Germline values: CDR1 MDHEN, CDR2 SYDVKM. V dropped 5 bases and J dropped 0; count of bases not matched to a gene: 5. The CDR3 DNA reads TGTGCCAGCAGTCCGGGACAGGGGGCCCTCTCCTACGAGCAGTACTTC. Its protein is CASSPGQGALSYEQYF.

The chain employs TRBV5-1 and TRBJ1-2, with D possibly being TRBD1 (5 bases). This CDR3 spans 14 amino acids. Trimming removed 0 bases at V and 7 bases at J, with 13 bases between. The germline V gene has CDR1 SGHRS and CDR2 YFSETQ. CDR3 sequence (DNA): TGCGCCAGCAGCTTGGGGACACTCCCTGGTGGCTACACCTTC. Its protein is CASSLGTLPGGYTF.

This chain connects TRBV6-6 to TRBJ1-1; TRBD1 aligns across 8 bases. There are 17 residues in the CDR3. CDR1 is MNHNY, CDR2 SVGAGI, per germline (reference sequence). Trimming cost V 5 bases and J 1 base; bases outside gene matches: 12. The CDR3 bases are TGTGCCAGCAGTCCCAGGGGGCGCGGAGGGTGGAACACTGAAGCTTTCTTT. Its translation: CASSPRGRGGWNTEAFF.

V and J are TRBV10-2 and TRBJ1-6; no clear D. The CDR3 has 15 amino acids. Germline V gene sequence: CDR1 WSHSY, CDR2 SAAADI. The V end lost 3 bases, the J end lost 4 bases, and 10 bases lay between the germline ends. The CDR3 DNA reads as TGCGCCAGCAGTGATCCCCTAGGTTATAATTCACCCCTCCACTTT. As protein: CASSDPLGYNSPLHF.

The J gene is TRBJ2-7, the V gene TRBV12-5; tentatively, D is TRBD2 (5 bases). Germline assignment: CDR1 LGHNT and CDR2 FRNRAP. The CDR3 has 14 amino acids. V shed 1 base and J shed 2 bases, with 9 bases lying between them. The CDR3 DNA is TGTGCTAGTGGTTTGGGGACGGGAACCTACGAGCAGTACTTC. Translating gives CASGLGTGTYEQYF.

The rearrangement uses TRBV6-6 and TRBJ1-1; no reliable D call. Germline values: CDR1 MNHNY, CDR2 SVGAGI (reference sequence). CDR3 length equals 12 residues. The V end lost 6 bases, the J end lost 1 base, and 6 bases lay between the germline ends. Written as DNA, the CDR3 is TGTGCCAGCAGGGTCGGGAACACTGAAGCTTTCTTT. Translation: CASRVGNTEAFF.

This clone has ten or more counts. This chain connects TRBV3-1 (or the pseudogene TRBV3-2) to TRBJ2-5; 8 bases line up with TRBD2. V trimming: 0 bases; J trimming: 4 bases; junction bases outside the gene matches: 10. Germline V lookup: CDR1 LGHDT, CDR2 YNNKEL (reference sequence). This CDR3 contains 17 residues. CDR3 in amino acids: CASSQDRRGGRRETQYF. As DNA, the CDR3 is TGTGCCAGCAGCCAAGATCGACGGGGGGGGAGGCGAGAGACCCAGTACTTC.

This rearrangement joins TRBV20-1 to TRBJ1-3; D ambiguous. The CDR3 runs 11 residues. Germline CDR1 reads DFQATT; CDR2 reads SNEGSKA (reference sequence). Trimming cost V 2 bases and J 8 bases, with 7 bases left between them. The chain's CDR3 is CSARPADTIYF. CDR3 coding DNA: TGCAGTGCTAGACCGGCGGACACCATATATTTT.

CDR3 protein: CACYLGTIYF. The CDR3, as DNA: TGTGCCTGTTACCTCGGCACCATATATTTT. The chain joins TRBV30 to TRBJ1-3; no definite D call. CDR3 length: 10 amino acids. V shed 6 bases and J shed 9 bases, with 9 bases lying between them. In germline, CDR1 is GTSNPN, CDR2 SVGIG (reference sequence). The complete variable domain, with remaining parts taken from reference TRBV30 and TRBJ1-3, reads SQTIHQWPATLVQPVGSPLSLECTVEGTSNPNLYWYRQAAGRGLQLLFYSVGIGQISSEVPQNLSASRPQDRQFILSSKKLLLSDSGFYLCACYLGTIYFGEGSWLTVV.

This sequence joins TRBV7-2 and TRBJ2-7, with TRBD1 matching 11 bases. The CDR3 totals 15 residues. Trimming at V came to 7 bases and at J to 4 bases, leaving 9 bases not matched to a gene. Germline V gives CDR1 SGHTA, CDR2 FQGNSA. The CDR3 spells CASKHGGQGVYEQYF. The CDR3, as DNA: TGTGCCAGCAAGCACGGGGGACAGGGGGTTTACGAGCAGTACTTC.

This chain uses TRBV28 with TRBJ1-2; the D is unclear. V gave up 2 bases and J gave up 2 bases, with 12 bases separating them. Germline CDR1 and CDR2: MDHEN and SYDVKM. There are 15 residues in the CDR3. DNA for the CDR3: TGTGCCAGCAGTTTAGGCGGGCGGCTCAACTATGGCTACACCTTC. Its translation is CASSLGGRLNYGYTF.